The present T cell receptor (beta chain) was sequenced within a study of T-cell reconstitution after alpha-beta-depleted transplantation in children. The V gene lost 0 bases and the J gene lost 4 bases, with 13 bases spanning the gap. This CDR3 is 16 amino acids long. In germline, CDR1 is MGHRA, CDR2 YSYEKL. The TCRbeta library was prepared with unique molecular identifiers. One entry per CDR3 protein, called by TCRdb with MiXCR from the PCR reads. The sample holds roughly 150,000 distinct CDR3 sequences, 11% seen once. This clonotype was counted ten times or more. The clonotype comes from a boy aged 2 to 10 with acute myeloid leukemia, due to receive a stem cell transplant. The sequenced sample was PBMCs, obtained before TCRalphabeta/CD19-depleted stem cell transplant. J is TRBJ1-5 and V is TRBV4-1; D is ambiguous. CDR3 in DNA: TGCGCCAGCAGCCAAGAGTACGGGGTACGGAATCAGCCCCAGCATTTT. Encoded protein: CASSQEYGVRNQPQHF.